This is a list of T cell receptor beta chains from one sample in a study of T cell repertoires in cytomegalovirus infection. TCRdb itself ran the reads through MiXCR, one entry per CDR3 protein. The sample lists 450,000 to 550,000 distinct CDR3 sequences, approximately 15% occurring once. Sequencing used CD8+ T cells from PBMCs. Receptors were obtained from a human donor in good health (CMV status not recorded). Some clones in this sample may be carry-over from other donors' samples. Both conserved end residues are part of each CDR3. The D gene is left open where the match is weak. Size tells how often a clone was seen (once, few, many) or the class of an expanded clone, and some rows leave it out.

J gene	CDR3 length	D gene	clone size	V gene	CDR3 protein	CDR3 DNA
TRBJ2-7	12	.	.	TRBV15	CATSRGIDEQYF	TGTGCCACCAGCAGAGGGATAGACGAGCAGTACTTC
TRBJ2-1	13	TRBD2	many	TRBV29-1	CSVNGGAYNEQFF	TGCAGCGTCAACGGGGGGGCCTACAATGAGCAGTTCTTC
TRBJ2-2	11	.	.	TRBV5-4	CASLGSGELFF	TGTGCCAGCCTGGGTTCCGGGGAGCTGTTTTTT
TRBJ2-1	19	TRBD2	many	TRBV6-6	CASSYSTSGRTSSYNEQFF	TGTGCCAGCAGTTATTCGACTAGCGGGAGGACAAGCTCCTACAATGAGCAGTTCTTC
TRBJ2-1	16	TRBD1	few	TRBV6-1	CASSQSRDRAYNEQFF	TGTGCCAGCAGTCAGTCCCGGGACAGGGCCTACAATGAGCAGTTCTTC
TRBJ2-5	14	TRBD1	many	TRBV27	CASSAGTGGETQYF	TGTGCCAGCAGTGCAGGGACAGGGGGAGAGACCCAGTACTTC
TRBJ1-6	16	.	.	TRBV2	CASSVLRDADNSPLHF	TGTGCCAGCAGTGTACTTCGGGACGCAGATAATTCACCCCTCCACTTT
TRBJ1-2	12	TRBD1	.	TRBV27	CASRDRGHGYTF	TGTGCCAGCCGGGACAGGGGGCATGGCTACACCTTC
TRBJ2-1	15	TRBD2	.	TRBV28	CASSPSGSRYNEQFF	TGTGCCAGCAGTCCGAGCGGGAGTAGGTACAATGAGCAGTTCTTC
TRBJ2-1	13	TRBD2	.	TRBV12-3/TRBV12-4	CASSWTSGGEQFF	TGTGCCAGCAGTTGGACTAGCGGAGGTGAGCAGTTCTTC